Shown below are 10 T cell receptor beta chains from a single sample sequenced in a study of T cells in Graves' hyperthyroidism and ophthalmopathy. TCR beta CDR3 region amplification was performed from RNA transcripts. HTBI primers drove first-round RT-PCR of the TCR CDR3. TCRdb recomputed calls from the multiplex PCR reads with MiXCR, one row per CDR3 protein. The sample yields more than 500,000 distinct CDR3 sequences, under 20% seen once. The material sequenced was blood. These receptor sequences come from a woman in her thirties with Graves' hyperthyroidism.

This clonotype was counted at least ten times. In DNA form, the CDR3 reads TGTGCCAGTCGCGACAGGGGTGAGACAGATACGCAGTATTTT. It is translated as CASRDRGETDTQYF. J is TRBJ2-3 and V is TRBV19; 8 bases map to TRBD1. V lost 8 bases and J lost 3; bases outside the gene matches: 7. In germline, CDR1 is LNHDA, CDR2 SQIVND (reference sequence). CDR3 length: 14 amino acids. The full variable domain, its missing parts supplied by reference TRBV19 and TRBJ2-3, is DGGITQSPKYLFRKEGQNVTLSCEQNLNHDAMYWYRQDPGQGLRLIYYSQIVNDFQKGDIAEGYSVSREKKESFPLTVTSAQKNPTAFYLCASRDRGETDTQYFGPGTRLTVL.

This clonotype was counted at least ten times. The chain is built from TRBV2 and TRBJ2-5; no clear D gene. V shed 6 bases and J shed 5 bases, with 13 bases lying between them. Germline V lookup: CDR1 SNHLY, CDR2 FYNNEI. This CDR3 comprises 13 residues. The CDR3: CASRANLGETQYF. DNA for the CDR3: TGTGCCAGCAGGGCCAACCTTGGGGAGACCCAGTACTTC.

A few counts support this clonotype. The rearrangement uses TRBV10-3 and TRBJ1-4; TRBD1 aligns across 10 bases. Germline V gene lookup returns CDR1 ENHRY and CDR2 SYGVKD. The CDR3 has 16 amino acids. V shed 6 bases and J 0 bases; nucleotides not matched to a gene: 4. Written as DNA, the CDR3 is TGTGCCATCAGCCCTGGACAGGGGGCAACTAATGAAAAACTGTTTTTT. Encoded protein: CAISPGQGATNEKLFF.

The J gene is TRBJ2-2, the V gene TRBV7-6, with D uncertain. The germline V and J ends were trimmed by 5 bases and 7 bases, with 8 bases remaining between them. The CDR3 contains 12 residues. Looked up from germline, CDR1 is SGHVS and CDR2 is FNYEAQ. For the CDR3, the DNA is TGTGCCAGCAGCACCAGTATCGGGGAGCTGTTTTTT. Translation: CASSTSIGELFF. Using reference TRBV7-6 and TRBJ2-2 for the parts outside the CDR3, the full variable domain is GAGVSQSPRYKVTKRGQDVALRCDPISGHVSLYWYRQALGQGPEFLTYFNYEAQQDKSGLPNDRFSAERPEGSISTLTIQRTEQRDSAMYRCASSTSIGELFFGEGSRLTVL.

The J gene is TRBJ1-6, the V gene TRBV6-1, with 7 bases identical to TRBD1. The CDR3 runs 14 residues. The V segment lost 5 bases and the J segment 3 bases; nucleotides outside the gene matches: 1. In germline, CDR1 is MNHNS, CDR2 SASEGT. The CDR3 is CASSRQGYNSPLHF. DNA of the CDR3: TGTGCCAGCAGTCGACAGGGCTATAATTCACCCCTCCACTTT.

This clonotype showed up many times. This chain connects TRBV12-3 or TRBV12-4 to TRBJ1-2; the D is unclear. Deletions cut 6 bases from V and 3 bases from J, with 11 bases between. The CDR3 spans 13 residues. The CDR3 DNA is TGTGCCAGCAGGCCGGGTCTACACTATGGCTACACCTTC. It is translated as CASRPGLHYGYTF.

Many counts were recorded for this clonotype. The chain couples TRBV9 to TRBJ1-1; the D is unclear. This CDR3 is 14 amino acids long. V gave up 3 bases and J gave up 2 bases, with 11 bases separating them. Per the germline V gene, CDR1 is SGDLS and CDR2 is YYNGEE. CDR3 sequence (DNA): TGTGCCAGCAGCGCCCCCGCCAGCAACACTGAAGCTTTCTTT. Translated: CASSAPASNTEAFF. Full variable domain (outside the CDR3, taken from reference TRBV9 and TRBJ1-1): DSGVTQTPKHLITATGQRVTLRCSPRSGDLSVYWYQQSLDQGLQFLIQYYNGEERAKGNILERFSAQQFPDLHSELNLSSLELGDSALYFCASSAPASNTEAFFGQGTRLTVV.

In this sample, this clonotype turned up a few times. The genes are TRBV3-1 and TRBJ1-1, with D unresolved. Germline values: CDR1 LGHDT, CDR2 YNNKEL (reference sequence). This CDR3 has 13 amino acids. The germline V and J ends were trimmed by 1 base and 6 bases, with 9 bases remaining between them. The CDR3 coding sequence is TGTGCCAGCAGCCAAGGCCAGACCCCTGAAGCTTTCTTT. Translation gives CASSQGQTPEAFF.

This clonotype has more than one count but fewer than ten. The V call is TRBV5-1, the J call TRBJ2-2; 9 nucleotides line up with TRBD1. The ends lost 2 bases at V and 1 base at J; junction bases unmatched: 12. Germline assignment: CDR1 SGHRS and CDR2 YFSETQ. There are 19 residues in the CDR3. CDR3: CASSLRYPGTGKNTGELFF. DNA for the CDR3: TGCGCCAGCAGCTTACGTTATCCCGGGACAGGGAAGAACACCGGGGAGCTGTTTTTT.

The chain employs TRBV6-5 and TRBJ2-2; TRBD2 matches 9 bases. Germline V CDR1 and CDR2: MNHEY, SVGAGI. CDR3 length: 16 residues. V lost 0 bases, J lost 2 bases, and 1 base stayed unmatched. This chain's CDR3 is CASSYSAGGNTGELFF. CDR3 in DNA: TGTGCCAGCAGTTACTCAGCGGGAGGTAACACCGGGGAGCTGTTTTTT.